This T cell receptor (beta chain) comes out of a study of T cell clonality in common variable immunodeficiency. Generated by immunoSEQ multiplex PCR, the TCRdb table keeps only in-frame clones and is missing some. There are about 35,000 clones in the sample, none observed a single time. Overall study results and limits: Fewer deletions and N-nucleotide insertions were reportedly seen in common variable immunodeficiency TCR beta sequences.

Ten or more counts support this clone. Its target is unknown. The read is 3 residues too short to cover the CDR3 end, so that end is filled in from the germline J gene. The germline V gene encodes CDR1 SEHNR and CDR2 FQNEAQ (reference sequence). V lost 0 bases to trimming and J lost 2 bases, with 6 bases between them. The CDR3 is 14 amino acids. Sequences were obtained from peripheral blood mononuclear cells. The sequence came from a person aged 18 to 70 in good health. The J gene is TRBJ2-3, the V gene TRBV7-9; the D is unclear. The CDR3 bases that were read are TGTGCCAGCAGCTTAGCAGGTGCCACAGATACG. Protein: CASSLAGATDT. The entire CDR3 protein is CASSLAGATDTQYF. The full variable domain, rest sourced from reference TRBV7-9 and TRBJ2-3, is DTGVSQNPRHKITKRGQNVTFRCDPISEHNRLYWYRQTLGQGPEFLTYFQNEAQLEKSRLLSDRFSAERPKGSFSTLEIQRTEQGDSAMYLCASSLAGATDTQYFGPGTRLTVL.